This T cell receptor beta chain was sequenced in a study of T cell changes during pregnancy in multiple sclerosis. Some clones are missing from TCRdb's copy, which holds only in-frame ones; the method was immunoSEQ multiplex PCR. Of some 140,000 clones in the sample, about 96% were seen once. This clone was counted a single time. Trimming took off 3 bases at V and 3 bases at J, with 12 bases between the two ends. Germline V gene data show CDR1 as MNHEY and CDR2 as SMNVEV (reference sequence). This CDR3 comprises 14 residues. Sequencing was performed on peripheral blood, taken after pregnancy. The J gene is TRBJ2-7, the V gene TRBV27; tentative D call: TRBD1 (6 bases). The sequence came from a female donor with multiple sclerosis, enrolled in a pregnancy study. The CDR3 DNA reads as TGTGCCAGCAGTTTGCAGGGGAGTTTCTACGAGCAGTACTTC. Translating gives CASSLQGSFYEQYF.